This T cell receptor (beta chain) was recorded in a study of response to subunit inactivated influenza vaccine. TCRdb reanalysed the RT-PCR reads using MiXCR and keeps one entry per CDR3 protein. The sample lists over 800,000 distinct CDR3 sequences, 21% occurring once. About this clonotype: Its antigen is not identified.

Notes on the study in general: New T cells are recruited in small numbers by each seasonal influenza vaccination, according to the authors' suggestion.

The clonotype originates from a man aged 45 to 65 who received an inactivated influenza vaccine. This specimen consisted of PBMCs from blood, obtained less than 6 days after vaccination.

The CDR3: CASSLSLGNTGELFF. DNA for the CDR3: TGTGCCAGCAGTTTAAGTCTCGGTAACACCGGGGAGCTGTTTTTT. This rearrangement joins TRBV27 to TRBJ2-2, with unresolved D. V lost 2 bases to trimming and J lost 2 bases, with 9 bases between them. Germline CDR1 MNHEY, CDR2 SMNVEV (reference sequence). The CDR3 is made up of 15 amino acids.